Here is one T cell receptor (beta chain) with its context. Its antigen is as yet unknown. This table comes from immunoSEQ multiplex PCR, and its TCRdb copy is limited to in-frame clones, with some not included. The sample has roughly 380,000 clones; roughly 94% are singletons. This entry belongs to a study of Ad26.COV2.S vaccination and SARS-CoV-2 variants. The study, taken as a whole, reports: The breadth of spike-specific CD8+ and CD4+ T cell responses after vaccination was reportedly substantial.

With V trimmed by 5 bases and J by 7 bases, 4 bases remained unmatched. The CDR3 is 14 amino acids. Germline lookup yields CDR1 MNHEY and CDR2 SVGAGI. Sequencing used peripheral blood, obtained after recovery from COVID-19. The J gene is TRBJ1-6, the V gene TRBV6-5; 8 bases fit TRBD1. This TCR was sampled from a human donor who had recovered from COVID-19. The CDR3 DNA is TGTGCCAGCAGTACCACAGGGGGAAATTCACCCCTCCACTTT. It is translated as CASSTTGGNSPLHF.